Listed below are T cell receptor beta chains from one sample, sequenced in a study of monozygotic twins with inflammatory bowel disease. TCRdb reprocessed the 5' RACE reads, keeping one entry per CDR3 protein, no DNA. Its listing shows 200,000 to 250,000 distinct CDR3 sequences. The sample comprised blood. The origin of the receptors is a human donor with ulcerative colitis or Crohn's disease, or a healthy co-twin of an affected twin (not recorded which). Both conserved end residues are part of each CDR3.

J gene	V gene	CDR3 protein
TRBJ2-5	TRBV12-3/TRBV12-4	CASSSHGVAGTQYF
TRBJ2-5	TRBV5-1	CASSLGTEGETQYF
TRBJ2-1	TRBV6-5	CASSYSRTGSFNEQFF
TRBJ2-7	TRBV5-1	CASSTTGGLPSYEQYF
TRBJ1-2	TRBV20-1	CSAGTGDYYTF
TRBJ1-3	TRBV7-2	CASSLAGWGGNTIYF
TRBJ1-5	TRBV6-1	CASRTGALSNQPQHF
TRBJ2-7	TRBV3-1	CASSRQGSYEQYF
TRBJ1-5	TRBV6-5	CASSTGLGQPQHF
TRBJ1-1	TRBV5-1	CASSFRENTEAFF
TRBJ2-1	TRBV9	CASTPWGAANNEQFF
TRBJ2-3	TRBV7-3	CASSFGTGSYTQYF
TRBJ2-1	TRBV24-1	CATSDPAGQYGEQFF
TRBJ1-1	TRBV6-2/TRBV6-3	CASRPGQGNTEAFF
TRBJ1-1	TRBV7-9	CANSPDRGNTEAFF
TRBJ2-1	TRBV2	CASSEGTGMDEQFF
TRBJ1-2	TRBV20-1	CSVPGRGYYGYTF
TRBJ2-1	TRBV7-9	CASRTQGADEQFF
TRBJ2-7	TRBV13	CASSSWDRRYEQYF
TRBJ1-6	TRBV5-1	CASSLAVLNSPLHF
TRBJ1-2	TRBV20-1	CRKTGGKDGYTF
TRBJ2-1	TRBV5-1	CASSLAGGPTEQFF
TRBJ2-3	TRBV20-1	CSAGGGGAADTQYF
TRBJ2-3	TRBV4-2	CASSQEPGQTADTQYF
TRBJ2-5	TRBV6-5	CASKARAGETQYF
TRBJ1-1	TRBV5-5	CASSRAGTGGRGTEAFF
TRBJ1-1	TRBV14	CASSRRTGVNTEAFF
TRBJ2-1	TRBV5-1	CASSLIGLTAYNEQFF
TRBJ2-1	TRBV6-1	CASSEAGTSDHNEQFF
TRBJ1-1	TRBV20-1	CSASEGGVKAFF
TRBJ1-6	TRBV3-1	CASSQRGRASSYNSPLHF